This paragraph reports one T cell receptor (beta chain). This CDR3 comprises 13 residues. CDR1 is LGHNA and CDR2 is YNFKEQ in the germline V gene. The V end was cut by 1 base, the J end by 10 bases, with 11 bases between. This specimen belongs to a study of blood T cell repertoires in COVID-19. Study details: Some COVID-19 samples were acute and others convalescent; all came from the United States, Italy and Spain. From T cells, B-cell-depleted T cells, or PBMCs came the material, which was cDNA or gDNA.

Original processing notes: Estimation of nucleated cell counts was performed using reference gene primer amplification. Libraries were prepared by immunoSEQ multiplex PCR; TCRdb keeps only in-frame clonotypes and omits some of them. V, J and clone size are taken as reported in that table, and D and trimming were inferred from the DNA itself. This sample has fewer than 250,000 clones, with 70% to 90% found just once. The TCR was taken from a middle-aged woman who had recovered from COVID-19. Sequenced sample: peripheral blood. The J gene is TRBJ2-4, the V gene TRBV4-2; TRBD1 is a possible D gene (5 bases). The CDR3 nucleotides read TGTGCCAGCAGCCAAGGGTCAACAGGAATTCAGTACTTC. Translated: CASSQGSTGIQYF.